These 26 T cell receptor beta chains share one sample of origin, sequenced in a study of blood T cells in healthy people across ages. Alongside a J-beta primer mix, a sample-barcoded 5' primer served in a second PCR lasting about 7 to 11 cycles. TCRdb re-analysed the 5' RACE reads in MiXCR, keeping a single row per CDR3 protein. The table shows fewer than 1,000,000 distinct CDR3 sequences, with about 42% occurring only once. Sequencing was done on a sample of blood. Receptors originate from a man in his sixties in good health.

This clonotype was observed a handful of times. The gene calls are TRBV20-1 and TRBJ2-1; D is tentatively TRBD1 or TRBD2 (6 bases each). V lost 7 bases, J lost 0 bases, and 19 bases lay in between. The CDR3 runs to 16 residues. CDR1 and CDR2 from the germline V gene are DFQATT and SNEGSKA (reference sequence). The CDR3 sequence is CSVPRGQGYSYNEQFF. In DNA, the CDR3 is TGCAGTGTCCCTCGGGGGCAGGGGTACTCCTACAATGAGCAGTTCTTC.

The rearrangement joins TRBV6-1 to TRBJ1-4; D gene ambiguous. V was shortened by 7 bases and J by 7 bases, with 13 bases between the two germline ends. Germline CDR1 reads MNHNS; CDR2 reads SASEGT. The CDR3 runs 13 residues. CDR3 residues: CASTVWEGEKLFF. The CDR3 bases are TGTGCCAGCACTGTATGGGAAGGTGAAAAACTGTTTTTT.

This chain uses TRBV15 with TRBJ1-2, with 9 bases lining up with TRBD1. This CDR3 region has 15 residues. Germline V gene sequence: CDR1 LNHNV, CDR2 YYDKDF (reference sequence). Trimming removed 0 bases from V and 8 bases from J; junction bases left unmatched: 7. The chain's CDR3 is CATSRDFTGGGGYTF. DNA for the CDR3: TGTGCCACCAGCAGAGATTTCACAGGGGGCGGCGGCTACACCTTC.

The table lists this clonotype with many counts. The chain joins TRBV29-1 to TRBJ2-6, with D maybe TRBD1 (6 bases). The CDR3 has 14 amino acids. The germline V gene has CDR1 SQVTM and CDR2 ANQGSEA. Trimming removed 4 bases at V and 4 bases at J, with 11 bases between. CDR3 amino acids: CSVVLGAGANVLTF. DNA of the CDR3: TGCAGCGTTGTTTTGGGGGCCGGGGCCAACGTCCTGACTTTC.

V usage is TRBV24-1 and J usage is TRBJ2-5; D is perhaps TRBD1 (5 bases). The DNA end favors TRBJ2-7, so the J call may be wrong. The CDR3 contains 12 residues. Per the germline V gene, CDR1 is KGHDR and CDR2 is SFDVKD. The chain's CDR3 is CATSVDSYEQYF. DNA for the CDR3: TGTGCCACCAGTGTTGACAGTTACGAGCAGTACTTC.

The CDR3 protein is CAWSRPGTGGAKAYGYTF. DNA for the CDR3: TGTGCCTGGAGTCGACCCGGGACAGGGGGCGCGAAGGCTTATGGCTACACCTTC. The V and J genes are TRBV30 and TRBJ1-2; 12 nucleotides line up with TRBD1. Germline assignment: CDR1 GTSNPN and CDR2 SVGIG (reference sequence). The CDR3 is made up of 18 amino acids. V trimming: 2 bases; J trimming: 5 bases; junction bases outside the gene matches: 15.

This clonotype has just a few counts. The J gene is TRBJ2-4, the V gene TRBV19, with D perhaps TRBD1 or TRBD2 (5 bases each). V was cut by 10 bases and J by 6 bases, with 10 bases left in between. The CDR3 contains 11 residues. Germline CDR1 and CDR2: LNHDA and SQIVND (reference sequence). The CDR3 protein is CATRGVNIQYF. DNA of the CDR3: TGTGCCACACGAGGGGTAAACATTCAGTACTTC.

The chain has TRBV5-1 and TRBJ2-1; 8 positions agree with TRBD1. Germline trimming cut 6 bases from V and 1 base from J; bases unmatched to any gene: 6. CDR3 length equals 15 residues. The germline gives CDR1 SGHRS, CDR2 YFSETQ. The CDR3 DNA sequence: TGCGCCAGCACCTCCACAGGGGGATCCTACAATGAGCAGTTCTTC. Protein: CASTSTGGSYNEQFF. Complete variable domain (other parts from reference TRBV5-1 and TRBJ2-1): KAGVTQTPRYLIKTRGQQVTLSCSPISGHRSVSWYQQTPGQGLQFLFEYFSETQRNKGNFPGRFSGRQFSNSRSEMNVSTLELGDSALYLCASTSTGGSYNEQFFGPGTRLTVL.

The chain combines TRBV7-8 with TRBJ2-1, with TRBD2 as a possible D gene (7 bases). The CDR3 consists of 16 residues. CDR1 is SGHVS and CDR2 is FQNEAQ in the germline V gene. With 3 bases removed from V and 4 bases from J, the gap between germline ends came to 16 bases. The CDR3 sequence is CASSFRGGDLYNEQFF. The DNA of the CDR3 is TGTGCCAGCAGCTTTAGAGGGGGGGACTTATACAATGAGCAGTTCTTC.

This clonotype has more than one count but fewer than ten. This chain links TRBV10-3 with TRBJ2-2; D uncertain. Trimming took 4 bases from V and 6 from J, leaving 9 bases between them. Germline CDR1 and CDR2: ENHRY and SYGVKD. CDR3 length: 13 residues. The DNA for the CDR3 is TGTGCCATCAGTGCCGACACCTCCGGGGAGCTGTTTTTT. Protein: CAISADTSGELFF.

The chain carries TRBV6-2 or TRBV6-3 and TRBJ2-7; 9 positions agree with TRBD2. Trimming cost V 5 bases and J 1 base; bases outside gene matches: 3. The CDR3 loop spans 14 amino acids. Germline V CDR1 and CDR2: MNHEY, SVGEGT. The CDR3 here is CASSGLAPSYEQYF. The CDR3, as DNA: TGTGCCAGCAGTGGACTAGCGCCTTCCTACGAGCAGTACTTC.

This clonotype has only a few counts. The chain uses TRBV20-1 and TRBJ1-1; D possibly corresponds to TRBD1 (6 bases). The CDR3 runs to 15 residues. The germline gives CDR1 DFQATT, CDR2 SNEGSKA (reference sequence). The ends were cut back, 5 bases at V and 3 bases at J, with 19 bases in the middle. The CDR3 loop is CSAQLTGIGDTEAFF. The CDR3 region has the DNA TGCAGTGCTCAGCTAACAGGGATCGGAGACACTGAAGCTTTCTTT.

This clonotype showed up many times. Being one base from a much bigger clone, this may be a read error. This chain uses TRBV7-2 with TRBJ2-4; 9 nucleotides match TRBD1. Trimming cost V 3 bases and J 7 bases; bases outside gene matches: 7. Germline V gene data show CDR1 as SGHTA and CDR2 as FQGNSA. The CDR3 has 15 residues. The CDR3 nucleotides are TGTGCCAGCAGCTTCGCCTCCGGGACAGGGAACATTCAGTACTTC. Protein product: CASSFASGTGNIQYF.

This clonotype was recorded a few times. The chain carries TRBV27 and TRBJ1-6; D ambiguous. V shed 3 bases and J shed 12 bases, with 6 bases lying between them. Germline V gene data show CDR1 as MNHEY and CDR2 as SMNVEV (reference sequence). This CDR3 spans 11 amino acids. Here the CDR3 reads CASSFGGPLHF. The CDR3 DNA reads as TGTGCCAGCAGTTTCGGTGGACCCCTCCACTTT.

The chain couples TRBV15 to TRBJ2-7; D tentatively fits TRBD1 or TRBD2 (5 bases each). The DNA end favors TRBJ2-5, so the J call may be wrong. This CDR3 contains 15 residues. Germline CDR1 is LNHNV and CDR2 is YYDKDF (reference sequence). The CDR3 nucleotides read TGTGCCACCAGCACTCGGGCCTGGGGGAGAGAGACCCAGTACTTC. Encoded protein: CATSTRAWGRETQYF.

This clonotype was detected only a few times. The rearrangement joins TRBV7-9 to TRBJ2-7, with a tentative D call TRBD1 (5 bases). V was trimmed by 7 bases and J by 1 base, leaving 8 bases between them. In germline, CDR1 is SEHNR, CDR2 FQNEAQ (reference sequence). The CDR3 is 12 residues long. The chain's CDR3 is CASTQGSYEQYF. CDR3 nucleotide sequence: TGTGCCAGCACTCAGGGTTCCTACGAGCAGTACTTC.

This clonotype was counted ten times or more. The CDR3 is CASSLTSVETQYF. The DNA of the CDR3 is TGTGCCAGCAGTTTAACTTCTGTAGAGACCCAGTACTTC. The J gene is TRBJ2-5, the V gene TRBV12-3 or TRBV12-4; the D is unclear. This CDR3 is 13 amino acids long. V dropped 2 bases and J dropped 4 bases, with 8 bases sitting between them.

This clonotype was counted only a few times. The rearrangement links TRBV3-1 to TRBJ2-7, with 9 bases fitting TRBD2. The V segment lost 4 bases and the J segment 3 bases; nucleotides outside the gene matches: 7. Germline CDR1 reads LGHDT; CDR2 reads YNNKEL (reference sequence). This CDR3 region has 15 residues. The CDR3 DNA is TGTGCCAGCAGCCTTCGGACTAGCGCGGACTACGAGCAGTACTTC. As protein: CASSLRTSADYEQYF.

The V call is TRBV27, the J call TRBJ2-5, with D maybe TRBD1 (6 bases). CDR1 is MNHEY, CDR2 SMNVEV, per germline (reference sequence). This CDR3 has 15 amino acids. V was shortened by 5 bases and J by 7 bases, with 20 bases between the two germline ends. The CDR3 region has the DNA TGTGCCAGCAGTCTAGATTATCTTGGCAGGGGGACCCAGTACTTC. Translating gives CASSLDYLGRGTQYF.

This clonotype has more than one count but fewer than ten. The CDR3 here is CASSVPPTDTQYF. The CDR3 bases are TGTGCCAGCAGTGTTCCACCAACAGATACGCAGTATTTT. This chain links TRBV25-1 with TRBJ2-3; D call uncertain. The CDR3 has 13 amino acids. V lost 4 bases to trimming and J lost 3 bases, with 8 bases between them. Germline V gene data show CDR1 as MGHDK and CDR2 as SYGVNS. Using reference TRBV25-1 and TRBJ2-3 for the parts outside the CDR3, the full variable domain is EADIYQTPRYLVIGTGKKITLECSQTMGHDKMYWYQQDPGMELHLIHYSYGVNSTEKGDLSSESTVSRIRTEHFPLTLESARPSHTSQYLCASSVPPTDTQYFGPGTRLTVL.

In its sample, this clonotype was seen a few times. V gene TRBV4-3 combines with J gene TRBJ2-7; TRBD1 agrees at 8 bases. The CDR3 is made up of 14 amino acids. The germline V gene has CDR1 LGHNA and CDR2 YSLEER. V trimming: 4 bases; J trimming: 6 bases; junction bases outside the gene matches: 8. CDR3 nucleotides: TGCGCCAGCAGCCCGGGACAGGTTGGGGGCGAGCAGTACTTC. Its translation is CASSPGQVGGEQYF.

CDR3 residues: CASSPGRVNTEAFF. The CDR3 region has the DNA TGTGCCAGCAGCCCCGGGAGGGTGAACACTGAAGCTTTCTTT. The chain carries TRBV7-9 and TRBJ1-1; D remains unclear. This CDR3 region has 14 residues. The V end lost 5 bases, the J end lost 0 bases, and 10 bases lay between the germline ends. Germline loops: CDR1 SEHNR, CDR2 FQNEAQ (reference sequence).

The chain couples TRBV5-4 to TRBJ2-3; 12 bases match TRBD1. This CDR3 has 15 amino acids. Trimming took 5 bases from V and 6 from J; bases not matched to a gene: 7. The germline V gene encodes CDR1 SGHNT and CDR2 YYREEE (reference sequence). The CDR3, as DNA: TGTGCCAGCAGTACCGGGACAGGGGGCAGGGATACGCAGTATTTT. Encoded protein: CASSTGTGGRDTQYF.

V gene TRBV12-5 combines with J gene TRBJ2-7; D gene uncertain. V was pared by 2 bases and J by 4 bases, with 15 bases between. The V gene's germline CDR1 is LGHNT and CDR2 FRNRAP. This CDR3 has 15 residues. CDR3 sequence reads: CASGLIPGRSYEQYF. The CDR3 nucleotides are TGTGCTAGTGGTTTGATACCGGGCCGGAGTTACGAGCAGTACTTC.

This chain joins TRBV10-3 and TRBJ2-1; D perhaps matches TRBD1 (6 bases). The CDR3 contains 12 residues. Germline CDR1 reads ENHRY; CDR2 reads SYGVKD. Trimming pared 6 bases from V and 8 bases from J, leaving 11 bases between. The DNA for the CDR3 is TGTGCCATCAGACAGGGTGGCGATGAGCAGTTCTTC. It specifies CAIRQGGDEQFF.

The V and J genes are TRBV20-1 and TRBJ1-4; D unresolved. Looked up from germline, CDR1 is DFQATT and CDR2 is SNEGSKA (reference sequence). The CDR3 is 12 residues long. Trimming pared 3 bases from V and 6 bases from J, leaving 8 bases between. The CDR3 loop reads CSARGIDEKLFF. The CDR3 bases are TGCAGTGCTAGGGGGATCGATGAAAAACTGTTTTTT.